This TCR beta chain was identified during a study of blood T cell repertoires in COVID-19. On the study more broadly: Acute-phase and convalescent COVID-19 samples originated in the United States, Italy and Spain. PBMCs, B-cell-depleted T cells, or T cells provided the cDNA or gDNA that made up the material.

Per the authors' pipeline: Reference gene primer amplification gave estimated nucleated cell counts. This table comes from immunoSEQ multiplex PCR, and its TCRdb copy is limited to in-frame clones, with some not included. The D gene and trimming were derived from the DNA, and the V and J assignments and clone size from that table. Altogether some 150,000 clones are present, 84% being singletons, with the ten largest covering 44%. Germline CDR1 is MDHEN and CDR2 is SYDVKM. After removal of 10 bases from V and 8 bases from J, the junction contained 13 bases not matched to a gene. The length of the CDR3 is 14 residues. A single count supports this clone.

The chain joins TRBV28 to TRBJ2-1; 8 positions agree with TRBD1. Specimen: peripheral blood. The TCR comes from a human donor in a cohort sampled during active COVID-19. The CDR3 nucleotides are TGTGCCACAACACTTGACCAGGGGGCCGATGAGCAGTTCTTC. Translated: CATTLDQGADEQFF.